These 4 T cell receptor beta chains were sequenced from one sample in a study of CD8+CD57+ T cells in acquired aplastic anemia. The template for TCR beta VDJ and CDR3 sequence profiling was genomic DNA. TCRdb processed the reads anew with MiXCR; each CDR3 protein has one entry. Of about 160,000 distinct CDR3 sequences in the sample, 40% to 60% are singletons; the top ten hold roughly 30%. The patients chosen for sequencing had shown expansion of CD8+CD57+ cells (detected by flow cytometry). The material sequenced was sorted CD4+, CD8+, or CD8+CD57+ T cells (not recorded which) from PBMCs. The receptors were gathered from a human donor with aplastic anemia.

Notes on this clonotype: Germline is not matched at one junction end, which may reflect a read error. The gene calls are TRBV20-1 and TRBJ2-1, with TRBD1 matching 7 bases. The CDR3 covers 14 residues. Looked up from germline, CDR1 is DFQATT and CDR2 is SNEGSKA (reference sequence). The CDR3 DNA sequence: TGCAGTGCTAGAGGGGGACAGTATTACAGTGAGCAGTTCTTC. It codes for CSARGGQYYSEQFF.

This clonotype was seen once. The chain combines TRBV2 with TRBJ2-1; no reliable D call. The germline V gene encodes CDR1 SNHLY and CDR2 FYNNEI. This CDR3 region has 12 residues. Trimming cost V 8 bases and J 0 bases, with 5 bases left between them. The chain's CDR3 is CASLGSYNEQFF. CDR3 DNA: TGTGCCAGCCTGGGCTCCTACAATGAGCAGTTCTTC.

The gene calls are TRBV20-1 and TRBJ2-3; perhaps D is TRBD1 or TRBD2 (5 bases each). Looked up from germline, CDR1 is DFQATT and CDR2 is SNEGSKA (reference sequence). Trimming cost V 6 bases and J 6 bases, with 13 bases left between them. CDR3 length: 12 amino acids. In nucleotides, the CDR3 is TGCAGTGCGGGACGGGACCACGATACGCAGTATTTT. The encoded protein is CSAGRDHDTQYF.

The chain carries TRBV2 and TRBJ2-6, with TRBD1 matching over 10 bases. After removal of 4 bases from V and 2 bases from J, the junction contained 2 bases not matched to a gene. Germline CDR1 is SNHLY and CDR2 is FYNNEI. The CDR3 length is 16 residues. Here the CDR3 DNA reads TGTGCCAGCAGTGTGGGACAGGGGACTGGGGCCAACGTCCTGACTTTC. Encoded protein: CASSVGQGTGANVLTF.